The 10 T cell receptor beta chains presented below share a single source sample, sequenced in a study of blood T cell repertoires in COVID-19. The method was immunoSEQ multiplex PCR; TCRdb's version includes in-frame clones alone and lacks a portion of them. The data show 70,000 to 90,000 clones, with roughly 80% seen just once and over 15% held by the top ten. Sample: peripheral blood. The receptor set was obtained from a woman older than 75 with acute or convalescent COVID-19.

The V and J genes are TRBV2 and TRBJ1-5, with 7 positions matching TRBD1. The CDR3 is 14 residues long. CDR1 SNHLY and CDR2 FYNNEI come from the germline V gene. J lost 2 bases, V lost 4 bases, and 2 bases had no gene match. CDR3 sequence (DNA): TGTGCCAGCAGTGCCGGGACAGGCAATCAGCCCCAGCATTTT. Encoded protein: CASSAGTGNQPQHF.

CDR3 DNA sequence: TGTGCCAGCAGCCGGGACAGGGTGAACACTGAAGCTTTCTTT. It encodes CASSRDRVNTEAFF. The rearrangement uses TRBV6-5 and TRBJ1-1; TRBD1 matches 9 bases. Germline loops: CDR1 MNHEY, CDR2 SVGAGI. V lost 6 bases and J lost 0; bases outside the gene matches: 2. The CDR3 totals 14 residues.

The J gene is TRBJ2-2, the V gene TRBV7-3, with TRBD1 identical over 7 bases. This CDR3 comprises 13 residues. Germline V gene sequence: CDR1 SGHTA, CDR2 FQGTGA. The J segment lost 8 bases and the V segment lost 6 bases, leaving 6 bases of the junction unmatched. Here the CDR3 reads CASSPQGRGELFF. The CDR3 nucleotides read TGTGCCAGCAGTCCACAGGGGCGTGGGGAGCTGTTTTTT.

In this sample, this clone turned up once. Within the sample, other DNA sequences also encode this same CDR3. The V gene is TRBV7-9, the J gene TRBJ1-1; D might be TRBD1 (5 bases). CDR1 SEHNR and CDR2 FQNEAQ come from the germline V gene (reference sequence). Trimming shortened V by 5 bases and J by 0 bases, and 7 bases separated the two germline ends. This CDR3 comprises 13 residues. The CDR3 here is CASSPTVNTEAFF. In DNA form, the CDR3 reads TGTGCCAGCAGCCCGACAGTGAACACTGAAGCTTTCTTT.

The J gene is TRBJ1-2, the V gene TRBV19; 8 bases fit TRBD1. This CDR3 is 12 amino acids long. CDR1 LNHDA and CDR2 SQIVND come from the germline V gene (reference sequence). Trimming took 7 bases from V and 5 from J; bases not matched to a gene: 3. In DNA form, the CDR3 reads TGTGCCAGTACCGGGACAGGTTATGGCTACACCTTC. This encodes CASTGTGYGYTF.

This clone showed up just once. The V gene is TRBV7-2, the J gene TRBJ2-1; 7 positions match TRBD2. With 4 bases clipped from V and 2 bases from J, the junction kept 5 bases outside the gene matches. The CDR3 contains 15 residues. CDR1 and CDR2 from the germline V gene are SGHTA and FQGNSA. The CDR3 DNA is TGTGCCAGCAGCTGGGGGAGCGGGGCCTACAATGAGCAGTTCTTC. Its translation: CASSWGSGAYNEQFF.

This chain joins TRBV18 and TRBJ2-7; D remains unclear. V was trimmed by 2 bases and J by 0 bases, leaving 11 bases between them. CDR3 length: 15 amino acids. The germline V gene has CDR1 KGHSH and CDR2 LQKENI. As DNA, the CDR3 is TGTGCCAGCTCACCAGGTAATCCCAGCTCCTACGAGCAGTACTTC. Protein sequence: CASSPGNPSSYEQYF.

The chain carries TRBV5-1 and TRBJ2-3, with D possibly TRBD1 on 5 matching bases. V was pared by 0 bases and J by 2 bases, with 10 bases between. The CDR3 is 15 amino acids. CDR1 and CDR2 from the germline V gene are SGHRS and YFSETQ. CDR3 nucleotide sequence: TGCGCCAGCAGCTTGGCTGGGGCTCACACAGATACGCAGTATTTT. Protein product: CASSLAGAHTDTQYF. The whole variable domain, filled in from reference TRBV5-1 and TRBJ2-3, reads KAGVTQTPRYLIKTRGQQVTLSCSPISGHRSVSWYQQTPGQGLQFLFEYFSETQRNKGNFPGRFSGRQFSNSRSEMNVSTLELGDSALYLCASSLAGAHTDTQYFGPGTRLTVL.

In its sample, this clone was seen a few times. The CDR3 reads CASSARDFNTEAFF. The CDR3 nucleotides are TGTGCCAGCAGCGCCCGGGACTTTAACACTGAAGCTTTCTTT. The V call is TRBV5-6, the J call TRBJ1-1, with D possibly TRBD1 on 5 matching bases. The CDR3 is 14 residues long. CDR1 is SGHDT, CDR2 YYEEEE, per germline. Between the trimmed V and J ends, which lost 4 bases and 2 bases, there was a span of 12 bases.

The chain combines TRBV4-1 with TRBJ1-2, with TRBD1 identical over 10 bases. V lost 4 bases to trimming and J lost 5 bases; unmatched junction nucleotides: 4. This CDR3 has 14 amino acids. From germline, CDR1 is MGHRA and CDR2 YSYEKL. DNA for the CDR3: TGCGCCAGCAGCCGCGGACAGGGGGATTATGGCTACACCTTC. Translating it yields CASSRGQGDYGYTF.